Below are 9 T cell receptor beta chains sequenced from a single sample in a study of OX40 agonist ivuxolimab in advanced cancers. Preparation of the library involved the immunoSEQ multiplex PCR assay. The source is immuneACCESS, and TCRdb retained only in-frame sequences with V and J called. Part of the clones is not carried over; for the studies checked, unresolved V genes explain less than half of this, and the remainder is unexplained. The sample yields tens of thousands of clones; 80% to 95% were counted once. Clones ranked in the top ten supply 1.1% of the sample. The sample here was CD4+ or CD8+ T cells sorted from blood, taken in a trial of the OX40 agonist ivuxolimab. These receptors were obtained from an adult with an advanced solid tumor such as melanoma, head and neck, liver or kidney cancer.

About this clone itself: Different DNA sequences within this sample yield the same CDR3. J is TRBJ1-3 and V is TRBV9; D uncertain. CDR3 size: 14 residues. Per germline, CDR1 SGDLS and CDR2 YYNGEE. The V gene lost 0 bases and the J gene lost 3 bases, with 7 bases spanning the gap. Here the CDR3 DNA reads TGTGCCAGCAGCGTAGGGGGTATTGGAAACACCATATATTTT. Encoded protein: CASSVGGIGNTIYF.

CDR3 sequence reads: CASSFDGETYEQYF. CDR3 bases: TGTGCCAGCAGCTTTGATGGGGAAACCTACGAGCAGTACTTC. The chain links TRBV7-2 to TRBJ2-7; the D is unclear. Germline CDR1 is SGHTA and CDR2 is FQGNSA. This CDR3 is 14 amino acids long. V was cut by 3 bases and J by 2 bases, with 11 bases left in between.

V gene TRBV27 combines with J gene TRBJ2-7; possible D gene TRBD1, 6 bases. The germline V gene encodes CDR1 MNHEY and CDR2 SMNVEV (reference sequence). CDR3 length equals 13 residues. The V end lost 1 base, the J end lost 6 bases, and 10 bases lay between the germline ends. The CDR3 here is CASSLLGAREQYF. DNA of the CDR3: TGTGCCAGCAGTTTATTGGGGGCCCGCGAGCAGTACTTC.

This clone turned up a few times. The J gene is TRBJ1-1, the V gene TRBV20-1; D uncertain. The ends were cut back, 3 bases at V and 8 bases at J, with 7 bases in the middle. The CDR3 is made up of 10 amino acids. Germline V gives CDR1 DFQATT, CDR2 SNEGSKA (reference sequence). CDR3 DNA sequence: TGCAGTGCTAGTGACAAGGAAGCTTTCTTT. Translation: CSASDKEAFF.

The chain employs TRBV11-3 and TRBJ2-7, with D perhaps TRBD2 (5 bases). The germline V gene encodes CDR1 SGHNT and CDR2 YENEEA. The CDR3 has 13 residues. V lost 8 bases, J lost 1 base, and 12 bases lay in between. The CDR3 sequence: CASRRSGSYEQYF. DNA for the CDR3: TGTGCCAGCCGTAGATCGGGGTCCTACGAGCAGTACTTC.

V is TRBV10-3 and J is TRBJ1-1; no reliable D call. In germline, CDR1 is ENHRY, CDR2 SYGVKD. This CDR3 region has 16 residues. The germline V and J ends were trimmed by 6 bases and 3 bases, with 20 bases remaining between them. CDR3 nucleotide sequence: TGTGCCATCAGAGCCCTTATCGTCGGGTCACACACTGAAGCTTTCTTT. It is translated as CAIRALIVGSHTEAFF.

The rearrangement uses TRBV7-9 and TRBJ2-7; 14 nucleotides agree with TRBD2. This CDR3 is 15 amino acids long. Germline CDR1 reads SEHNR; CDR2 reads FQNEAQ (reference sequence). Unmatched junction bases numbered 0, after V lost 1 base and J lost 4 bases. CDR3 region: CASSLGLAGGYEQYF. As DNA, the CDR3 is TGTGCCAGCAGCTTAGGACTAGCGGGAGGGTACGAGCAGTACTTC. Full variable domain (outside the CDR3, taken from reference TRBV7-9 and TRBJ2-7): DTGVSQNPRHKITKRGQNVTFRCDPISEHNRLYWYRQTLGQGPEFLTYFQNEAQLEKSRLLSDRFSAERPKGSFSTLEIQRTEQGDSAMYLCASSLGLAGGYEQYFGPGTRLTVT.

The chain employs TRBV11-2 and TRBJ2-5, with TRBD2 identical over 8 bases. V lost 9 bases, J lost 4 bases, and 7 bases stayed unmatched. Germline V gene sequence: CDR1 SGHAT, CDR2 FQNNGV. The CDR3 runs 13 residues. The CDR3 reads CASCGGLRETQYF. CDR3 bases: TGTGCCAGTTGCGGGGGGTTACGAGAGACCCAGTACTTC.

The J gene is TRBJ2-3, the V gene TRBV9; no definite D call. The CDR3 is made up of 15 amino acids. V was shortened by 3 bases and J by 1 base, with 12 bases between the two germline ends. CDR1 SGDLS and CDR2 YYNGEE come from the germline V gene. CDR3 residues: CASSAGPGRTDTQYF. Written as DNA, the CDR3 is TGTGCCAGCAGCGCCGGCCCCGGTCGCACAGATACGCAGTATTTT. Variable domain in full (rest from reference TRBV9 and TRBJ2-3): DSGVTQTPKHLITATGQRVTLRCSPRSGDLSVYWYQQSLDQGLQFLIQYYNGEERAKGNILERFSAQQFPDLHSELNLSSLELGDSALYFCASSAGPGRTDTQYFGPGTRLTVL.